Listed here are 28 T cell receptor beta chains from one sample, sequenced in a study of T cells in Graves' hyperthyroidism and ophthalmopathy. Amplification yielded TCR beta CDR3 regions, with RNA transcripts as the source. During a first-round RT-PCR of the TCR CDR3, the HTBI primer set was used. One entry per CDR3 protein results from TCRdb running MiXCR on the multiplex PCR reads. Of hundreds of thousands of distinct CDR3 sequences detected, just under 20% appear once; the ten largest clones hold 45% to 50%. Sequencing was done on a sample of blood. These receptors all stem from a man aged 40-49 years with Graves' ophthalmopathy.

This clonotype showed up many times. The chain is built from TRBV30 and TRBJ1-1, with D hard to call. This CDR3 has 12 residues. Germline V gene sequence: CDR1 GTSNPN, CDR2 SVGIG (reference sequence). V lost 2 bases and J lost 11, with 15 bases in between. The CDR3 bases are TGTGCCTGGAGTAACCCTGTGGCGTGGGCTTTCTTT. This sequence encodes CAWSNPVAWAFF.

This clonotype was picked up a small number of times. The V call is TRBV7-8, the J call TRBJ1-1; weak D call: TRBD1 (5 bases). V gave up 4 bases and J gave up 5 bases, with 20 bases separating them. The CDR3 length is 16 residues. CDR1 SGHVS and CDR2 FQNEAQ come from the germline V gene. CDR3 bases: TGTGCCAGCAGCTCTATCCAATTCAGGGAGAGTACTGAAGCTTTCTTT. Amino acid sequence: CASSSIQFRESTEAFF.

This clonotype was found a few times. The rearrangement links TRBV19 to TRBJ1-4, with 10 bases identical to TRBD1. Germline V lookup: CDR1 LNHDA, CDR2 SQIVND (reference sequence). V trimming: 5 bases; J trimming: 8 bases; junction bases outside the gene matches: 8. The CDR3 sequence is 15 residues long. This CDR3 reads CASSARDRGTEKLFF. CDR3 coding DNA: TGTGCCAGTAGTGCCCGGGACAGGGGTACCGAAAAACTGTTTTTT.

J is TRBJ2-1 and V is TRBV12-3 or TRBV12-4; D not certain. CDR3 length: 17 residues. Trimming cost V 4 bases and J 0 bases, with 16 bases left between them. CDR3 protein: CASSSTGGVSSYNEQFF. CDR3 in DNA: TGTGCCAGCAGTTCTACGGGTGGGGTCAGCTCCTACAATGAGCAGTTCTTC.

This clonotype was observed many times. This sequence joins TRBV20-1 and TRBJ2-7; the D is unclear. The CDR3 sequence is 12 residues long. The V end lost 3 bases, the J end lost 7 bases, and 13 bases lay between the germline ends. Germline lookup yields CDR1 DFQATT and CDR2 SNEGSKA (reference sequence). The CDR3 bases are TGCAGTGCTAGGCGGACCTCCGGTGAGCAGTACTTC. This encodes CSARRTSGEQYF.

The table lists this clonotype with a few counts. The chain carries TRBV29-1 and TRBJ2-7; D might be TRBD2 (5 bases). Trimming shortened V by 5 bases and J by 3 bases, and 11 bases separated the two germline ends. The CDR3 runs 12 residues. Looked up from germline, CDR1 is SQVTM and CDR2 is ANQGSEA. CDR3 in amino acids: CSVWEIGYEQYF. In nucleotides, the CDR3 is TGCAGCGTTTGGGAGATCGGCTACGAGCAGTACTTC.

V gene TRBV6-2 or TRBV6-3 combines with J gene TRBJ2-2; 12 nucleotides align to TRBD2. The germline V gene encodes CDR1 MNHEY and CDR2 SVGEGT. Trimming removed 7 bases from V and 4 bases from J; junction bases left unmatched: 7. This CDR3 region has 16 residues. DNA for the CDR3: TGTGCCAGCAAGCAGCTAGCGGGAGGGGGCACCGGGGAGCTGTTTTTT. Translation: CASKQLAGGGTGELFF.

The V and J genes are TRBV28 and TRBJ1-5, with D perhaps TRBD1 (5 bases). Germline V gene sequence: CDR1 MDHEN, CDR2 SYDVKM. This CDR3 is built from 14 residues. Trimming left V 2 bases short and J 6 bases short, with 11 bases between. Here the CDR3 reads CASSLARVGQPQHF. The CDR3 coding sequence is TGTGCCAGCAGTTTAGCCAGGGTCGGTCAGCCCCAGCATTTT.

This clonotype occurred many times. This rearrangement joins TRBV2 to TRBJ1-4, with D possibly TRBD1 on 6 matching bases. CDR3 length: 14 amino acids. CDR1 and CDR2 (germline): SNHLY, FYNNEI. Trimming took 5 bases from V and 3 from J, leaving 10 bases between them. The CDR3 DNA reads TGTGCCAGCAGTCTGGACAGCCCTAATGAAAAACTGTTTTTT. It encodes CASSLDSPNEKLFF.

Regarding this clonotype: The junction does not match germline at one end; this may be a read error. This sequence joins TRBV6-2 or TRBV6-3 and TRBJ1-5; 10 nucleotides match TRBD1. This CDR3 spans 14 amino acids. CDR1 MNHEY and CDR2 SVGEGT come from the germline V gene. In DNA form, the CDR3 reads TGTGCCAGTACGGACAGGGGGGGATGGGAGCCCCGGCATTTT. The encoded protein is CASTDRGGWEPRHF.

The chain couples TRBV2 to TRBJ2-7; 8 bases match TRBD1. V shed 3 bases, J shed 3 bases, and the junction held 4 bases outside the gene matches. The CDR3 contains 14 residues. Germline V lookup: CDR1 SNHLY, CDR2 FYNNEI. Here the CDR3 DNA reads TGTGCCAGCAGTGATTTGGACAGGGACTACGAGCAGTACTTC. Its protein product is CASSDLDRDYEQYF.

This clonotype came up a few times. This CDR3 is CATSRGEFTNEKLFF. The CDR3 DNA follows: TGTGCCACCAGCAGAGGGGAGTTTACTAATGAAAAACTGTTTTTT. This chain joins TRBV15 and TRBJ1-4; D gene uncertain. Trimming took off 1 base at V and 2 bases at J, with 8 bases between the two ends. Germline loops: CDR1 LNHNV, CDR2 YYDKDF (reference sequence). The CDR3 is 15 residues long.

The chain is built from TRBV6-1 and TRBJ2-7; 7 nucleotides align to TRBD1. The CDR3 spans 13 residues. The J segment lost 5 bases and the V segment lost 8 bases, leaving 9 bases of the junction unmatched. Germline loops: CDR1 MNHNS, CDR2 SASEGT. The CDR3 protein is CASEDRMSDEQYF. As DNA, the CDR3 is TGTGCCAGCGAGGACAGGATGAGCGACGAGCAGTACTTC.

This clonotype showed up many times. The chain joins TRBV28 to TRBJ2-5, with D perhaps matching TRBD1 (5 bases). Deletions cut 3 bases from V and 2 bases from J, with 22 bases between. Germline lookup yields CDR1 MDHEN and CDR2 SYDVKM. The CDR3 has 18 amino acids. The CDR3 DNA is TGTGCCAGCAGTTTTTTAATAGGTCAACGAAGGGGACAAGAGACCCAGTACTTC. This sequence encodes CASSFLIGQRRGQETQYF.

This clonotype was seen at least ten times. This chain joins TRBV2 and TRBJ1-2; 8 nucleotides align to TRBD1. CDR3 length: 14 residues. CDR1 and CDR2 (germline): SNHLY, FYNNEI. The J segment lost 3 bases and the V segment lost 8 bases, leaving 8 bases of the junction unmatched. The CDR3, as DNA: TGTGCCAGCTGTAGGACAGGGTTGGACTATGGCTACACCTTC. Protein sequence: CASCRTGLDYGYTF.

This clonotype was found a few times. V usage is TRBV11-2 and J usage is TRBJ2-3, with TRBD2 identical over 13 bases. The CDR3 loop spans 18 amino acids. CDR1 and CDR2 (germline): SGHAT, FQNNGV. V lost 5 bases to trimming and J lost 1 base; unmatched junction nucleotides: 9. CDR3 in amino acids: CASSRTSGGGGGTDTQYF. The CDR3 nucleotides are TGTGCCAGCAGCCGAACTAGCGGGGGGGGGGGTGGCACAGATACGCAGTATTTT.

This chain uses TRBV25-1 with TRBJ1-1; no definite D call. The V end was cut by 5 bases, the J end by 4 bases, with 14 bases between. The CDR3 extends over 14 amino acids. Per the germline V gene, CDR1 is MGHDK and CDR2 is SYGVNS. The CDR3 here is CASSLSGRSTEAFF. The CDR3 nucleotides read TGTGCCAGCAGTCTCTCGGGTAGGAGCACTGAAGCTTTCTTT.

There are a few counts of this clonotype. The rearrangement uses TRBV7-2 and TRBJ1-2; D remains unclear. The CDR3 extends over 13 amino acids. Germline CDR1 is SGHTA and CDR2 is FQGNSA. The V end lost 5 bases, the J end lost 8 bases, and 15 bases lay between the germline ends. The CDR3 spells CASSPGPERGYTF. In DNA form, the CDR3 reads TGTGCCAGCAGCCCGGGCCCGGAAAGGGGCTACACCTTC.

This clonotype occurred a few times. V gene TRBV2 combines with J gene TRBJ2-2; D is perhaps TRBD2 (5 bases). Germline CDR1 is SNHLY and CDR2 is FYNNEI. The CDR3 is made up of 14 amino acids. The ends were cut back, 6 bases at V and 5 bases at J, with 13 bases in the middle. The CDR3 loop reads CASRSGLGTGELFF. The CDR3 nucleotides are TGTGCCAGCAGGAGCGGCCTGGGTACCGGGGAGCTGTTTTTT.

This clonotype was detected ten times or more. The chain links TRBV28 to TRBJ1-1; D is possibly TRBD1 (6 bases). V was cut by 4 bases and J by 0 bases, with 21 bases left in between. From germline, CDR1 is MDHEN and CDR2 SYDVKM. The CDR3 length is 18 residues. CDR3 sequence reads: CASSSPQPSGAMNTEAFF. For the CDR3, the DNA is TGTGCCAGCAGTTCTCCTCAGCCGTCAGGGGCAATGAACACTGAAGCTTTCTTT.

This clonotype has a count of ten or more. The chain is built from TRBV11-2 and TRBJ2-5; TRBD1 might be the D (7 bases). Germline V gene lookup returns CDR1 SGHAT and CDR2 FQNNGV. This CDR3 spans 13 amino acids. The V end was cut by 3 bases, the J end by 5 bases, with 10 bases between. The chain's CDR3 is CASSFSGGETQYF. CDR3 bases: TGTGCCAGCAGCTTTTCAGGGGGGGAGACCCAGTACTTC.

V usage is TRBV15 and J usage is TRBJ1-4; no clear D gene. This CDR3 comprises 15 residues. Germline V lookup: CDR1 LNHNV, CDR2 YYDKDF (reference sequence). Trimming removed 3 bases at V and 3 bases at J, with 11 bases between. CDR3 in DNA: TGTGCCACCAGCAGGCCACAGAGGGCTAATGAAAAACTGTTTTTT. Residues: CATSRPQRANEKLFF. The full variable domain, rest sourced from reference TRBV15 and TRBJ1-4, is DAMVIQNPRYQVTQFGKPVTLSCSQTLNHNVMYWYQQKSSQAPKLLFHYYDKDFNNEADTPDNFQSRRPNTSFCFLDIRSPGLGDTAMYLCATSRPQRANEKLFFGSGTQLSVL.

The chain couples TRBV24-1 to TRBJ1-2; 7 bases are shared with TRBD1. The CDR3 consists of 16 residues. V dropped 4 bases and J dropped 4; count of bases not matched to a gene: 11. CDR1 is KGHDR, CDR2 SFDVKD, per germline. The CDR3 DNA follows: TGTGCCACCAGTGACCCGGGACTTCCAGGGGGCTATGGCTACACCTTC. Its protein is CATSDPGLPGGYGYTF.

This clonotype was counted between two and nine times. This CDR3 reads CATVGLAVQGGETQYF. CDR3 DNA: TGTGCGACGGTGGGACTAGCAGTCCAGGGGGGTGAGACCCAGTACTTC. V and J are TRBV28 and TRBJ2-5; TRBD2 matches at 9 bases. CDR1 is MDHEN and CDR2 is SYDVKM in the germline V gene. The length of the CDR3 is 16 residues. Combining the CDR3 with reference TRBV28 and TRBJ2-5 gives the whole variable domain DVKVTQSSRYLVKRTGEKVFLECVQDMDHENMFWYRQDPGLGLRLIYFSYDVKMKEKGDIPEGYSVSREKKERFSLILESASTNQTSMYLCATVGLAVQGGETQYFGPGTRLLVL.

This clonotype was counted ten times or more. The chain recombines TRBV2 with TRBJ1-2; weak D call: TRBD1 (5 bases). This CDR3 has 15 residues. V was clipped by 4 bases and J by 2 bases, with 14 bases between them. Germline V gene lookup returns CDR1 SNHLY and CDR2 FYNNEI. This CDR3 is CASSAEQVLNYGYTF. The CDR3 DNA sequence: TGTGCCAGCAGTGCGGAACAGGTCCTGAACTATGGCTACACCTTC.

V usage is TRBV27 and J usage is TRBJ1-1; unclear D gene. The V end lost 6 bases, the J end lost 3 bases, and 14 bases lay between the germline ends. The CDR3 totals 14 residues. CDR1 is MNHEY and CDR2 is SMNVEV in the germline V gene (reference sequence). This CDR3 is CASSPGSVYTEAFF. CDR3 coding DNA: TGTGCCAGCAGCCCCGGGTCAGTATACACTGAAGCTTTCTTT.

This clonotype was seen a few times. The chain combines TRBV18 with TRBJ2-5; D uncertain. The CDR3 contains 13 residues. Germline V gene data show CDR1 as KGHSH and CDR2 as LQKENI. The V and J ends lost 4 bases and 2 bases respectively, with 8 bases between them. CDR3 loop: CASSRGTQETQYF. The CDR3 DNA follows: TGTGCCAGCTCACGCGGCACACAAGAGACCCAGTACTTC.

This clonotype came up many times. The rearrangement joins TRBV28 to TRBJ2-5; D is uncertain. Germline CDR1 and CDR2: MDHEN and SYDVKM. The CDR3 totals 12 residues. Trimming removed 3 bases at V and 4 bases at J, with 6 bases between. CDR3 region: CASSFSAETQYF. The CDR3 DNA follows: TGTGCCAGCAGTTTCTCGGCAGAGACCCAGTACTTC. Together with reference TRBV28 and TRBJ2-5, the CDR3 gives the full variable domain: DVKVTQSSRYLVKRTGEKVFLECVQDMDHENMFWYRQDPGLGLRLIYFSYDVKMKEKGDIPEGYSVSREKKERFSLILESASTNQTSMYLCASSFSAETQYFGPGTRLLVL.